The rows below give T cell receptor beta chains drawn from one sample of a study of breast tumors, draining lymph nodes, adjacent tissues. MiXCR was run by TCRdb on the multiplex PCR reads, yielding one entry per CDR3 protein. The table shows around 50,000 distinct CDR3 sequences, with roughly 23% occurring only once. The specimen was breast tumor tissue. The receptors come from a female donor with breast cancer. Some clones in this sample may be carry-over from other donors' samples. CDR3s include the opening cysteine and the closing phenylalanine or tryptophan. A D gene is named only where the DNA matches it firmly. The size field is filled for only some rows; it gives once, few, many or a size class.

j_call: TRBJ2-1; d_call: -; clone_size: medium-sized; v_call: TRBV19; cdr3_nt: TGTGCCAGCCGGGGCCAGGGAGAGGGTGAGCAGTTCTTC; cdr3_aa: CASRGQGEGEQFF
j_call: TRBJ2-2; d_call: -; clone_size: -; v_call: TRBV6-5; cdr3_nt: TGTGCCAGCAGTTACAGGGTTGACACCGGGGAGCTGTTTTTT; cdr3_aa: CASSYRVDTGELFF
j_call: TRBJ2-7; d_call: -; clone_size: -; v_call: TRBV15; cdr3_nt: TGTGCCACCAGCAGAGATTTTGGGGAGTACGAGCAGTACTTC; cdr3_aa: CATSRDFGEYEQYF
j_call: TRBJ1-5; d_call: TRBD1; clone_size: few; v_call: TRBV6-6; cdr3_nt: TGTGCCAGCACCGGGACAGGGTTATATCAGCCCCAGCATTTT; cdr3_aa: CASTGTGLYQPQHF
j_call: TRBJ1-5; d_call: -; clone_size: many; v_call: TRBV30; cdr3_nt: TGTGCCTGGAGTGCGGGAATTGGGAATCAGCCCCAGCATTTT; cdr3_aa: CAWSAGIGNQPQHF
j_call: TRBJ2-7; d_call: -; clone_size: -; v_call: TRBV20-1; cdr3_nt: TGCAGTGCCAACAGCTTGACTGCAGTTACTTCCTACGAGCAGTACTTC; cdr3_aa: CSANSLTAVTSYEQYF
j_call: TRBJ2-5; d_call: -; clone_size: -; v_call: TRBV7-7; cdr3_nt: TGTGCCAGCAGCCCAGGACAGCTAGAGACCCAGTACTTC; cdr3_aa: CASSPGQLETQYF
j_call: TRBJ2-7; d_call: -; clone_size: many; v_call: TRBV4-1; cdr3_nt: TGCGCCAGCAGCCAGAGGGACAACCTCTACGAGCAGTACTTC; cdr3_aa: CASSQRDNLYEQYF
j_call: TRBJ1-1; d_call: -; clone_size: -; v_call: TRBV2; cdr3_nt: TGTGCCAGCAACTCGATGGCCCCGAACACTGAAGCTTTCTTT; cdr3_aa: CASNSMAPNTEAFF
j_call: TRBJ2-7; d_call: TRBD2; clone_size: many; v_call: TRBV20-1; cdr3_nt: TGCAGTGCTCAGTCCGGGACTAGCGGATTCTACGAGCAGTACTTC; cdr3_aa: CSAQSGTSGFYEQYF
j_call: TRBJ1-5; d_call: TRBD1; clone_size: -; v_call: TRBV18; cdr3_nt: TGTGCCAGCTCAGCCCGGGACAGGGGCGGTGATCAGCCCCAGCATTTT; cdr3_aa: CASSARDRGGDQPQHF
j_call: TRBJ1-1; d_call: -; clone_size: -; v_call: TRBV19; cdr3_nt: TGTGCCAGTACCTTAACAGTGAACACTGAAGCTTTCTTT; cdr3_aa: CASTLTVNTEAFF
j_call: TRBJ2-3; d_call: -; clone_size: many; v_call: TRBV19; cdr3_nt: TGTGCCAGTAGTATTGTAAACACAGATACGCAGTATTTT; cdr3_aa: CASSIVNTDTQYF
j_call: TRBJ2-7; d_call: TRBD2; clone_size: many; v_call: TRBV27; cdr3_nt: TGTGCCAGCAGTACTAGCGGGGACTACGAGCAGTACTTC; cdr3_aa: CASSTSGDYEQYF
j_call: TRBJ2-2; d_call: -; clone_size: many; v_call: TRBV5-5; cdr3_nt: TGTGCCAGCAGCCGACTTACAGGGCATAACACCGGGGAGCTGTTTTTT; cdr3_aa: CASSRLTGHNTGELFF
j_call: TRBJ2-1; d_call: TRBD2; clone_size: many; v_call: TRBV7-2; cdr3_nt: TGTGCCAGCAGCTTAGAGGCGAGACTAGCGAAGTACAATGAGCAGTTCTTC; cdr3_aa: CASSLEARLAKYNEQFF
j_call: TRBJ2-5; d_call: -; clone_size: few; v_call: TRBV30; cdr3_nt: TGTGCCTGGAGTCCCAATAGGGGGGCCGTCTCGGCCCAGTACTTC; cdr3_aa: CAWSPNRGAVSAQYF
j_call: TRBJ2-7; d_call: TRBD2; clone_size: medium-sized; v_call: TRBV15; cdr3_nt: TGTGCCACCAGCAGAGGTGGGACTAGTGGTTACGAGCAGTACTTC; cdr3_aa: CATSRGGTSGYEQYF
j_call: TRBJ1-2; d_call: -; clone_size: many; v_call: TRBV20-1; cdr3_nt: TGCAGTGCAAATGACAGGATTAACTATGGCTACACCTTC; cdr3_aa: CSANDRINYGYTF
j_call: TRBJ1-2; d_call: -; clone_size: -; v_call: TRBV2; cdr3_nt: TGTGCCAGCAGTTTCACAGGCCCCCGGGGGGGCTACACCTTC; cdr3_aa: CASSFTGPRGGYTF
j_call: TRBJ2-3; d_call: -; clone_size: many; v_call: TRBV5-5; cdr3_nt: TGTGCCAGCAGCTTACAGGGATTTGGCGCAGATACGCAGTATTTT; cdr3_aa: CASSLQGFGADTQYF
j_call: TRBJ2-3; d_call: TRBD2; clone_size: once; v_call: TRBV7-2; cdr3_nt: TGTGCCAGCAGCTTAGCGCTCAGCGGGGCTAGCACAGATACGCAGTATTTT; cdr3_aa: CASSLALSGASTDTQYF
j_call: TRBJ2-3; d_call: -; clone_size: many; v_call: TRBV20-1; cdr3_nt: TGCAGTGCCGCAGGGGAAGCAGATACGCAGTATTTT; cdr3_aa: CSAAGEADTQYF
j_call: TRBJ2-7; d_call: -; clone_size: many; v_call: TRBV6-1; cdr3_nt: TGTGCCAGCAGTGAAGCCCCAGGGAGAACAGGAGTCTACGAGCAGTACTTC; cdr3_aa: CASSEAPGRTGVYEQYF
j_call: TRBJ2-1; d_call: -; clone_size: few; v_call: TRBV19; cdr3_nt: TGTGCCAGCGAGGCCTACAATGAGCAGTTCTTC; cdr3_aa: CASEAYNEQFF
j_call: TRBJ2-7; d_call: -; clone_size: -; v_call: TRBV28; cdr3_nt: TGTGCCAGCCACGGCCCCCTGACAGGAGCCTACGAGCAGTACTTC; cdr3_aa: CASHGPLTGAYEQYF
j_call: TRBJ2-1; d_call: -; clone_size: many; v_call: TRBV5-1; cdr3_nt: TGCGCCAGCAGCCCCACCGAGGGACGAATGGCCTACAATGAGCAGTTCTTC; cdr3_aa: CASSPTEGRMAYNEQFF
j_call: TRBJ2-7; d_call: TRBD1; clone_size: -; v_call: TRBV28; cdr3_nt: TGTGCCAGCAGGGGGCGGGACAGGGTGCCGTACGAGCAGTACTTC; cdr3_aa: CASRGRDRVPYEQYF
j_call: TRBJ2-2; d_call: -; clone_size: many; v_call: TRBV5-1; cdr3_nt: TGCGCCAGCAGCTTATCGTGGGGGAGCACCGGGGAGCTGTTTTTT; cdr3_aa: CASSLSWGSTGELFF
j_call: TRBJ2-7; d_call: -; clone_size: many; v_call: TRBV12-3/TRBV12-4; cdr3_nt: TGTGCCAGCAGTCTAGGGATTCTCTACGAGCAGTACTTC; cdr3_aa: CASSLGILYEQYF
j_call: TRBJ1-2; d_call: TRBD1; clone_size: medium-sized; v_call: TRBV4-1; cdr3_nt: TGCGCCAGCAGCCTTCCGGGACAGGGAGTAGGTGGCTACACCTTC; cdr3_aa: CASSLPGQGVGGYTF